This T cell receptor (beta chain) stems from a study of cytomegalovirus exposure and HLA in healthy donors. At the level of the study: HLA-typed donors were the source of around 87 million unique TCRs, which an early data release held. Overall study results and limits: The majority of TCR sequences were rare, yet some public TCRs appeared in many donors. Most subjects had HLA-A and HLA-B alleles reportedly predicted accurately by TCR beta sequences.

It was with 60 Vbeta and 13 Jbeta primers that the PCR ran. Method: immunoSEQ multiplex PCR; TCRdb's copy keeps in-frame clones and lacks some. The sample consists of 200,000 or so clones, under 85% of them appearing once. A word on this clone: What it binds is not known.

The TCR was taken from a man aged 50-59 years in good health and CMV-seronegative. Sequencing was done on a sample of PBMCs.

CDR3 DNA sequence: TGTGCCAGCAGCTCCCAGGGGGCAGGAACCGGGGAGCTGTTTTTT. Translation gives CASSSQGAGTGELFF. V and J are TRBV7-8 and TRBJ2-2; TRBD1 matches at 8 bases. V was clipped by 4 bases and J by 5 bases; unmatched bases: 6. Germline V lookup: CDR1 SGHVS, CDR2 FQNEAQ. The CDR3 contains 15 residues.